Shown below are 22 T cell receptor beta chains from a single sample sequenced in a study of beta chain features in type 1 diabetes. Study-wide points: All four CD4+ subsets from Type 1 diabetes patients carried moderately but significantly shorter TCRB CDR3s.

All of the isolated RNA was reverse transcribed, so expressed TCRB transcripts were sequenced. The method was immunoSEQ multiplex PCR; TCRdb's version includes in-frame clones alone and lacks a portion of them. This table has some 150,000 clones, about 9% appearing once. These receptors are not linked to any known antigen. Sequenced: central memory CD4+ T cells from blood. These receptors originate from a woman aged 30 to 39 with type 1 diabetes.

The rearrangement joins TRBV29-1 to TRBJ1-3; tentatively, D is TRBD1 (5 bases). This CDR3 contains 16 residues. The germline V gene encodes CDR1 SQVTM and CDR2 ANQGSEA. For the CDR3, the DNA is TGCATCTTTGAGGGGCGGGGGGATCACTCTGGAAACACCATATATTTT. Its protein product is CIFEGRGDHSGNTIYF.

The chain uses TRBV10-1 and TRBJ2-6, with 7 bases that match TRBD1. Germline CDR1 WNHNN, CDR2 SYGVQD (reference sequence). V shed 6 bases, J shed 0 bases, and the junction held 2 bases outside the gene matches. There are 15 residues in the CDR3. The CDR3 reads CASSPGGSGANVLTF. The CDR3 DNA is TGCGCCAGCAGCCCAGGGGGCTCTGGGGCCAACGTCCTGACTTTC.

This clone was observed a few times. This chain joins TRBV7-9 and TRBJ1-3, with a possible D match to TRBD1 (6 bases). The germline gives CDR1 SEHNR, CDR2 FQNEAQ (reference sequence). Between the trimmed V and J ends, which lost 7 bases and 0 bases, there was a span of 10 bases. This CDR3 comprises 14 residues. As DNA, the CDR3 is TGTGCCAGCACCTTGGACAGCTCTGGAAACACCATATATTTT. Its protein product is CASTLDSSGNTIYF.

V and J are TRBV27 and TRBJ2-2, with 9 bases identical to TRBD2. The V and J ends lost 8 bases and 4 bases, in that order; junction bases with no gene match: 8. The CDR3 runs 15 residues. Germline V gene lookup returns CDR1 MNHEY and CDR2 SMNVEV (reference sequence). The CDR3 region is CASAPGLAGTGELFF. The CDR3 DNA reads as TGTGCCAGCGCTCCGGGACTAGCCGGCACCGGGGAGCTGTTTTTT.

The gene calls are TRBV6-6 and TRBJ2-5; 8 bases agree with TRBD2. Germline CDR1 MNHNY, CDR2 SVGAGI (reference sequence). With 2 bases clipped from V and 4 bases from J, the junction kept 3 bases outside the gene matches. This CDR3 has 14 residues. The CDR3 sequence is CASSYRLAGETQYF. The CDR3 region has the DNA TGTGCCAGCAGTTACCGGCTAGCGGGAGAGACCCAGTACTTC.

This clone showed up just a few times. The chain has TRBV11-3 and TRBJ2-6; 8 bases line up with TRBD2. This CDR3 comprises 18 residues. V lost 5 bases, J lost 0 bases, and 9 bases stayed unmatched. Germline CDR1 SGHNT, CDR2 YENEEA. CDR3: CASSPVGGRLSGANVLTF. For the CDR3, the DNA is TGTGCCAGCAGCCCTGTAGGCGGGAGGCTCTCTGGGGCCAACGTCCTGACTTTC.

In its sample, this clone was seen a few times. The chain is built from TRBV6-1 and TRBJ1-1; no clear D. CDR3 length equals 14 residues. Germline CDR1 is MNHNS and CDR2 is SASEGT. Trimming took off 6 bases at V and 0 bases at J, with 11 bases between the two ends. The CDR3 DNA sequence: TGTGCCAGCAGGGAGACTATCATGAACACTGAAGCTTTCTTT. This gives the protein CASRETIMNTEAFF.

This clone was counted only a few times. The chain joins TRBV28 to TRBJ1-2; 7 nucleotides line up with TRBD1. Germline V gene data show CDR1 as MDHEN and CDR2 as SYDVKM. V lost 6 bases to trimming and J lost 4 bases; unmatched junction nucleotides: 8. This CDR3 region has 14 residues. The CDR3 is CASSRPGQFYGYTF. The DNA of the CDR3 is TGTGCCAGCAGCCGACCGGGACAGTTCTATGGCTACACCTTC.

This clone was counted a few times. The chain uses TRBV11-2 and TRBJ2-1, with a possible D match to TRBD1 (5 bases). In germline, CDR1 is SGHAT, CDR2 FQNNGV. The CDR3 has 14 residues. Trimming pared 2 bases from V and 8 bases from J, leaving 13 bases between. The CDR3 sequence: CASSLRPGSDEQFF. The CDR3 DNA reads TGTGCCAGCAGCTTAAGGCCAGGGTCCGATGAGCAGTTCTTC.

V gene TRBV6-6 combines with J gene TRBJ1-5, with 10 bases that match TRBD1. CDR3 length: 16 residues. V lost 6 bases and J lost 6; bases outside the gene matches: 11. Per germline, CDR1 MNHNY and CDR2 SVGAGI (reference sequence). CDR3 sequence (DNA): TGTGCCAGCAGCCCATCCCGGGACAGGGGAAGTCAGCCCCAGCATTTT. Translating gives CASSPSRDRGSQPQHF.

This clone appeared a few times. In the same sample, other DNA sequences code for this CDR3. This chain links TRBV5-1 with TRBJ1-1; the D gene is possibly TRBD1 (5 bases). CDR1 and CDR2 (germline): SGHRS, YFSETQ. Trimming cost V 2 bases and J 3 bases, with 8 bases left between them. There are 13 residues in the CDR3. CDR3 bases: TGCGCCAGCAGCTTCCAGGGCGACACTGAAGCTTTCTTT. It specifies CASSFQGDTEAFF.

The CDR3 DNA follows: TGCAGCGTTGAAGATCAGGATAGCGGATACGAGCAGTACTTC. Protein: CSVEDQDSGYEQYF. The chain joins TRBV29-1 to TRBJ2-7; possibly TRBD2 for D (6 bases). V lost 0 bases and J 4 bases, leaving 13 bases between the germline ends. The length of the CDR3 is 14 residues. Germline loops: CDR1 SQVTM, CDR2 ANQGSEA.

The chain is built from TRBV7-2 and TRBJ2-7, with 7 bases fitting TRBD2. CDR1 is SGHTA, CDR2 FQGNSA, per germline. This CDR3 has 15 amino acids. V was clipped by 0 bases and J by 3 bases; unmatched bases: 5. For the CDR3, the DNA is TGTGCCAGCAGCTTAGCCGGTTCGGGGGGCTACGAGCAGTACTTC. Its translation: CASSLAGSGGYEQYF.

This sequence joins TRBV7-3 and TRBJ2-1; 7 bases match TRBD1. Trimming took 5 bases from V and 13 from J; bases not matched to a gene: 8. CDR3 length: 12 residues. Germline CDR1 and CDR2: SGHTA and FQGTGA. As DNA, the CDR3 is TGTGCCAGCAGCGCCAAGGGGACAGACCAGTTCTTC. This translates into CASSAKGTDQFF.

This clone appeared a few times. The chain links TRBV11-3 to TRBJ1-1, with D possibly being TRBD1 (5 bases). Deletions cut 4 bases from V and 0 bases from J, with 6 bases between. Germline CDR1 is SGHNT and CDR2 is YENEEA. The CDR3 length is 13 residues. The CDR3 bases are TGTGCCAGCAGCTCACAGGTGAACACTGAAGCTTTCTTT. Protein: CASSSQVNTEAFF.

The table lists this clone with a few counts. The chain is built from TRBV28 and TRBJ1-4, with a possible D match to TRBD1 (6 bases). V shed 5 bases and J shed 3 bases, with 10 bases lying between them. This CDR3 spans 14 amino acids. In germline, CDR1 is MDHEN, CDR2 SYDVKM. The CDR3: CASSRQVSNEKLFF. In DNA, the CDR3 is TGTGCCAGCAGTCGACAGGTGTCTAATGAAAAACTGTTTTTT.

The chain couples TRBV10-3 to TRBJ1-2, with a possible D match to TRBD1 (6 bases). This CDR3 has 13 residues. V shed 6 bases and J shed 6 bases, with 14 bases lying between them. Germline lookup yields CDR1 ENHRY and CDR2 SYGVKD. The CDR3 loop reads CAIRSGGANGYTF. The CDR3 nucleotides are TGTGCCATCAGAAGTGGGGGGGCAAATGGCTACACCTTC.

This clone was seen a few times. The chain carries TRBV6-6 and TRBJ2-7; 8 bases agree with TRBD2. CDR1 and CDR2 from the germline V gene are MNHNY and SVGAGI (reference sequence). The CDR3 covers 14 residues. V was pared by 7 bases and J by 1 base, with 6 bases of the junction left unmatched. The CDR3 protein is CASTPGGGSYEQYF. The CDR3 DNA reads as TGTGCCAGCACCCCCGGCGGGGGGTCCTACGAGCAGTACTTC.

J is TRBJ1-2 and V is TRBV19; weak D call: TRBD1 (5 bases). The CDR3 extends over 12 amino acids. The germline V gene has CDR1 LNHDA and CDR2 SQIVND (reference sequence). The V end was cut by 7 bases, the J end by 8 bases, with 14 bases between. CDR3 DNA sequence: TGTGCCAGTACACAGGAGAAGGAAGGCTACACCTTC. This codes for CASTQEKEGYTF.

This clone was detected only a few times. This chain connects TRBV7-9 to TRBJ1-2, with 7 bases aligning to TRBD1. The CDR3 sequence is 13 residues long. Germline CDR1 SEHNR, CDR2 FQNEAQ (reference sequence). J was trimmed by 7 bases and V by 5 bases; bases with no gene match: 7. CDR3 nucleotide sequence: TGTGCCAGCAGCGCGGGGACAGCGTCTGGCTACACCTTC. It translates to CASSAGTASGYTF.

Only a few counts were recorded for this clone. The CDR3 here is CAWMRGLTEAFF. The CDR3 coding sequence is TGTGCCTGGATGAGGGGGCTAACTGAAGCTTTCTTT. The chain joins TRBV30 to TRBJ1-1; 7 positions agree with TRBD1. The trim removed 4 bases at V and 5 bases at J, leaving 4 bases unmatched. Germline V CDR1 and CDR2: GTSNPN, SVGIG (reference sequence). CDR3 length: 12 residues.

The chain uses TRBV18 and TRBJ1-2; D is unresolved. The germline V gene encodes CDR1 KGHSH and CDR2 LQKENI. V was shortened by 3 bases and J by 0 bases, with 14 bases between the two germline ends. The CDR3 runs to 16 residues. The DNA of the CDR3 is TGTGCCAGCTCACCCATAGGCGGGGATCCTAACTATGGCTACACCTTC. Protein: CASSPIGGDPNYGYTF.